A single sample is the source of the 19 T cell receptor beta chains below, sequenced in a study of T-cell reconstitution after alpha-beta-depleted transplantation in children. The TCRbeta library incorporated unique molecular identifiers. One entry per CDR3 protein, called by TCRdb with MiXCR from the PCR reads. The sample contains approximately 640,000 distinct CDR3 sequences, over 15% of which appear only once. Specimen: PBMCs from the stem cell graft donor, collected from the stem cell graft. The origin of the receptors is a human donor who donated a stem cell graft to a child with acute myeloid leukemia.

This clonotype has a count of ten or more. J is TRBJ2-3 and V is TRBV7-2; tentative D call: TRBD1 (6 bases). This CDR3 comprises 12 residues. The germline V gene encodes CDR1 SGHTA and CDR2 FQGNSA. V shed 1 base and J shed 10 bases, with 9 bases lying between them. The CDR3 nucleotides are TGTGCCAGCAGCTTAGACAGGGCCTCGCAGTATTTT. Its translation: CASSLDRASQYF.

The chain recombines TRBV5-1 with TRBJ1-2; D gene unclear. Trimming pared 1 base from V and 5 bases from J, leaving 24 bases between. This CDR3 spans 18 amino acids. CDR1 is SGHRS, CDR2 YFSETQ, per germline. The CDR3, as DNA: TGCGCCAGCAGCTTGCTGGGCCTCGCTACCTCAGGTGGTTATGGCTACACCTTC. This translates into CASSLLGLATSGGYGYTF.

This clonotype was counted between two and nine times. V gene TRBV11-2 combines with J gene TRBJ2-5; TRBD2 aligns across 9 bases. J was trimmed by 3 bases and V by 0 bases; bases with no gene match: 8. This CDR3 is built from 17 residues. Germline-derived CDR1 and CDR2 are SGHAT and FQNNGV. CDR3 region: CASSLDGLAGFEETQYF. As DNA, the CDR3 is TGTGCCAGCAGCTTAGATGGGCTAGCGGGGTTCGAAGAGACCCAGTACTTC.

The chain uses TRBV20-1 and TRBJ2-3; TRBD2 aligns across 14 bases. Trimming cost V 7 bases and J 6 bases; bases outside gene matches: 15. The CDR3 consists of 17 residues. Per germline, CDR1 DFQATT and CDR2 SNEGSKA (reference sequence). CDR3: CSVYTQGLAGGSDTQYF. Written as DNA, the CDR3 is TGCAGTGTCTATACCCAAGGACTAGCGGGGGGATCGGATACGCAGTATTTT.

A few counts support this clonotype. This rearrangement joins TRBV20-1 to TRBJ1-1, with 8 nucleotides matching TRBD1. This CDR3 region has 12 residues. CDR1 DFQATT and CDR2 SNEGSKA come from the germline V gene (reference sequence). V trimming: 5 bases; J trimming: 8 bases; junction bases outside the gene matches: 7. Here the CDR3 reads CSAGDRPGEAFF. CDR3 bases: TGCAGTGCTGGGGACAGGCCCGGAGAAGCTTTCTTT.

This clonotype was counted between two and nine times. The chain joins TRBV7-2 to TRBJ2-1, with 8 bases aligning to TRBD2. The V gene end was trimmed by 5 bases and the J gene end by 3 bases; junction bases not matched to a gene: 6. Germline-derived CDR1 and CDR2 are SGHTA and FQGNSA. The CDR3 spans 15 residues. Here the CDR3 DNA reads TGTGCCAGCAGCCCGACTAGCGTCTTCTACAATGAGCAGTTCTTC. Amino acids: CASSPTSVFYNEQFF.

This chain connects TRBV20-1 to TRBJ1-1; D is unclear. The germline V gene encodes CDR1 DFQATT and CDR2 SNEGSKA (reference sequence). V was cut by 1 base and J by 0 bases, with 12 bases left in between. The CDR3 has 15 residues. This chain's CDR3 is CSARVVRLMNTEAFF. CDR3 coding DNA: TGCAGTGCTAGAGTGGTCAGGTTGATGAACACTGAAGCTTTCTTT.

In its sample, this clonotype was seen a few times. The chain joins TRBV7-9 to TRBJ1-2, with D possibly matching TRBD1 (6 bases). The germline V and J ends were trimmed by 1 base and 5 bases, with 11 bases remaining between them. The CDR3 runs to 14 residues. The germline gives CDR1 SEHNR, CDR2 FQNEAQ (reference sequence). The CDR3 DNA reads TGTGCCAGCAGCTTAGTAGGGGGGTTATATGGCTACACCTTC. Translating gives CASSLVGGLYGYTF.

The table lists this clonotype with a few counts. V usage is TRBV7-9 and J usage is TRBJ1-2, with D perhaps matching TRBD1 (6 bases). This CDR3 has 14 residues. CDR1 and CDR2 (germline): SEHNR, FQNEAQ (reference sequence). With 5 bases removed from V and 1 base from J, the gap between germline ends came to 11 bases. The CDR3, as DNA: TGTGCCAGCAGCAGGACAGCCGTTAACTATGGCTACACCTTC. The encoded protein is CASSRTAVNYGYTF.

This clonotype showed up just a few times. The rearrangement links TRBV4-2 to TRBJ2-6, with 9 bases lining up with TRBD2. The germline gives CDR1 LGHNA, CDR2 YNFKEQ. V dropped 8 bases and J dropped 0; count of bases not matched to a gene: 8. The CDR3 is 17 amino acids. The CDR3 DNA sequence: TGTGCCAGCGCTTCTAGCGGGGACAGCTCTGGGGCCAACGTCCTGACTTTC. Residues: CASASSGDSSGANVLTF.

This clonotype was seen at least ten times. The CDR3 sequence is CASSTLGQGVEDEQYV. The CDR3 DNA sequence: TGTGCCAGCAGTACACTGGGACAGGGGGTCGAAGACGAGCAGTACGTC. V is TRBV6-1 and J is TRBJ2-7, with 11 bases aligning to TRBD1. CDR1 and CDR2 (germline): MNHNS, SASEGT. The V segment lost 5 bases and the J segment 5 bases; nucleotides outside the gene matches: 11. The CDR3 is 16 residues long.

This chain joins TRBV5-1 and TRBJ2-2, with 8 bases that match TRBD2. Trimming cost V 4 bases and J 6 bases; bases outside gene matches: 8. This CDR3 is built from 15 residues. CDR1 SGHRS and CDR2 YFSETQ come from the germline V gene. The CDR3 bases are TGCGCCAGCAGCCCCTCGGGACTAGAGGCCGGGGAGCTGTTTTTT. Its protein is CASSPSGLEAGELFF.

In this sample, this clonotype turned up a few times. This sequence joins TRBV5-1 and TRBJ2-3, with 7 nucleotides matching TRBD1. V was pared by 3 bases and J by 3 bases, with 7 bases of the junction left unmatched. The CDR3 spans 15 residues. CDR1 is SGHRS and CDR2 is YFSETQ in the germline V gene. The CDR3 DNA follows: TGCGCCAGCAGCTCTCCCGGGACAGTAACAGATACGCAGTATTTT. Its translation is CASSSPGTVTDTQYF.

In its sample, this clonotype was seen a few times. The V gene is TRBV5-1, the J gene TRBJ1-5; the D gene is possibly TRBD1 (5 bases). V was clipped by 6 bases and J by 9 bases, with 28 bases between them. CDR1 and CDR2 from the germline V gene are SGHRS and YFSETQ. CDR3 size: 17 residues. Here the CDR3 DNA reads TGCGCCAGCATCCCGGGGCGGGGCAGAAGGGCCTCTCTGCCCCAGCATTTT. Translation gives CASIPGRGRRASLPQHF.

The chain joins TRBV29-1 to TRBJ1-6; D not resolved. The CDR3 runs 14 residues. Trimming shortened V by 4 bases and J by 8 bases, and 15 bases separated the two germline ends. Germline V gives CDR1 SQVTM, CDR2 ANQGSEA. CDR3 sequence (DNA): TGCAGCGTTGCATTGCGGGGAATTGATTCACCCCTCCACTTT. Translated: CSVALRGIDSPLHF.

This clonotype was counted many times. The chain combines TRBV29-1 with TRBJ1-2; TRBD1 matches 8 bases. There are 13 residues in the CDR3. V dropped 5 bases and J dropped 4; count of bases not matched to a gene: 6. Germline CDR1 reads SQVTM; CDR2 reads ANQGSEA. The CDR3 is CSVRQGNPYGYTF. CDR3 DNA: TGCAGCGTTCGACAGGGGAATCCCTATGGCTACACCTTC.

The chain uses TRBV6-2 or TRBV6-3 and TRBJ2-1; possibly TRBD2 for D (6 bases). The CDR3 is 15 amino acids. Germline CDR1 MNHEY, CDR2 SVGEGT. Trimming shortened V by 5 bases and J by 4 bases, and 15 bases separated the two germline ends. The chain's CDR3 is CASSLPGLSYNEQFF. The DNA of the CDR3 is TGTGCCAGCAGTCTACCGGGACTTTCTTACAATGAGCAGTTCTTC.

This clonotype was recorded many times. This rearrangement joins TRBV29-1 to TRBJ2-7; 7 bases match TRBD2. Germline CDR1 and CDR2: SQVTM and ANQGSEA. V was clipped by 4 bases and J by 0 bases; unmatched bases: 6. This CDR3 region has 14 residues. Here the CDR3 DNA reads TGCAGCGTTGGGACGGGAGGTAGCTCCTACGAGCAGTACTTC. Amino acids: CSVGTGGSSYEQYF.

J is TRBJ2-1 and V is TRBV5-1; D is uncertain. The CDR3 loop spans 14 amino acids. The germline V gene encodes CDR1 SGHRS and CDR2 YFSETQ. V was cut by 0 bases and J by 5 bases, with 9 bases left in between. CDR3 nucleotide sequence: TGCGCCAGCAGCTTGGAGGACGGCCACAATGAGCAGTTCTTC. Residues: CASSLEDGHNEQFF.